A single sample is the source of the 3 T cell receptor beta chains below, sequenced in a study of blood T cell repertoires in COVID-19. The protocol was immunoSEQ multiplex PCR, while the TCRdb copy is restricted to in-frame clones and leaves out a portion. The table includes more than 250,000 clones, approximately 84% detected once. Material for sequencing was peripheral blood. All receptors come from a human donor in a cohort sampled during active COVID-19.

This clone has just one count. V gene TRBV7-9 combines with J gene TRBJ2-2, with D possibly matching TRBD1 (6 bases). This CDR3 comprises 16 residues. Germline values: CDR1 SEHNR, CDR2 FQNEAQ (reference sequence). V was pared by 5 bases and J by 0 bases, with 13 bases between. The CDR3 sequence: CASSITGTTNTGELFF. For the CDR3, the DNA is TGTGCCAGCAGCATAACCGGGACAACGAACACCGGGGAGCTGTTTTTT.

The chain carries TRBV5-4 and TRBJ1-1; D remains unclear. This CDR3 has 15 amino acids. The germline V and J ends were trimmed by 0 bases and 5 bases, with 14 bases remaining between them. The V gene's germline CDR1 is SGHNT and CDR2 YYREEE (reference sequence). CDR3 sequence reads: CASSLGVFTGTEAFF. In nucleotides, the CDR3 is TGTGCCAGCAGCTTGGGGGTCTTTACGGGGACTGAAGCTTTCTTT.

The chain is built from TRBV15 and TRBJ2-7, with D tentatively TRBD1 (6 bases). Trimming stripped 0 bases from V and 1 base from J, with 7 bases between. CDR1 is LNHNV and CDR2 is YYDKDF in the germline V gene (reference sequence). This CDR3 spans 14 amino acids. CDR3 protein: CATSREGGSYEQYF. The CDR3 DNA reads TGTGCCACCAGCAGAGAAGGGGGATCCTACGAGCAGTACTTC. Complete variable domain (other parts from reference TRBV15 and TRBJ2-7): DAMVIQNPRYQVTQFGKPVTLSCSQTLNHNVMYWYQQKSSQAPKLLFHYYDKDFNNEADTPDNFQSRRPNTSFCFLDIRSPGLGDTAMYLCATSREGGSYEQYFGPGTRLTVT.